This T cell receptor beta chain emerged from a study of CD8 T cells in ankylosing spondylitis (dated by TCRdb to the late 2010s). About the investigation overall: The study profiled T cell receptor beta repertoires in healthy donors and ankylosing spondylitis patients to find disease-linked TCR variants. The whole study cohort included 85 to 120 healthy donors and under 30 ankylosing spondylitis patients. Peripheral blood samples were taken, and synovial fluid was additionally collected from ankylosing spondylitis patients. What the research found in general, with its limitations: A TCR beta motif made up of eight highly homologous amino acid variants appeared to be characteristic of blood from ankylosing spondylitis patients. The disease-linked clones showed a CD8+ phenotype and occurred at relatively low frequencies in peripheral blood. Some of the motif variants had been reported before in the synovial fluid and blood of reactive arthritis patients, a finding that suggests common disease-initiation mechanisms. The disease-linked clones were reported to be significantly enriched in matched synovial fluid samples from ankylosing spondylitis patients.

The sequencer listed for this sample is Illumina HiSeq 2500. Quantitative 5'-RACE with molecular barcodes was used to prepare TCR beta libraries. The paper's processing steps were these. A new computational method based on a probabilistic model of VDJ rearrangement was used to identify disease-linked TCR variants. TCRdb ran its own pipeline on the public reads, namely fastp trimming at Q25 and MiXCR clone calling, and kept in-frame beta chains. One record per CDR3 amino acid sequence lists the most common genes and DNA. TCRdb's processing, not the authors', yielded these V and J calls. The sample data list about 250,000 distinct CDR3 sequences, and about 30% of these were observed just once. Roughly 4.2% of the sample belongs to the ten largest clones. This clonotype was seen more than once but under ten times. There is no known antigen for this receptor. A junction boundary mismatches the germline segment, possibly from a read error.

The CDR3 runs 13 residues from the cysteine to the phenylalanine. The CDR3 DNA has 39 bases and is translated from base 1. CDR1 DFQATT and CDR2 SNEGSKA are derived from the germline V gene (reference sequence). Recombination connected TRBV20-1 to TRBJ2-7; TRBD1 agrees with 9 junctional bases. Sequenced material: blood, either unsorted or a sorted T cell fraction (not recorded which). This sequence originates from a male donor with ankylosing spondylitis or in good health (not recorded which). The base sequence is TGCAGTGCTAGAGCTCCCGCCGGGACAGGGTGGTCCTTC. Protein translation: CSARAPAGTGWSF.